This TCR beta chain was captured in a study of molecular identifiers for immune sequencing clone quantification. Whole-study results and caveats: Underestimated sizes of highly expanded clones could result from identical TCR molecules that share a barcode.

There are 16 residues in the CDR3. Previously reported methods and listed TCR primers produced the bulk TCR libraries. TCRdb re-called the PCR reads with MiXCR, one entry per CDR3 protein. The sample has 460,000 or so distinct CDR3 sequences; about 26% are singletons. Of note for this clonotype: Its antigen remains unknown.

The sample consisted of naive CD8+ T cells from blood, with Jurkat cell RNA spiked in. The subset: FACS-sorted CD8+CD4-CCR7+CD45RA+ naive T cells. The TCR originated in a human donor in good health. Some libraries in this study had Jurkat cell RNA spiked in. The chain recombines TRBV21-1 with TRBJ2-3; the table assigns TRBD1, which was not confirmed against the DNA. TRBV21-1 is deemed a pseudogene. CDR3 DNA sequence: TGTGCCAGCAGCAAAGCCGGGCGGGGGAGCACAGATACGCAGTATTTT. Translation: CASSKAGRGSTDTQYF.